The source of this T cell receptor beta chain is a study of CD8 T cells in Susac syndrome. Overall study results and limits: Only a relatively small number of individuals were included in the TCR sequencing and HLA analysis.

In regard to this clonotype: Its antigen remains unknown.

Healthy donors acted as controls, with matching for age and sex. RNA totalling about 0.5 to 1 ug underwent reverse transcription with random hexamers. Amplification of TCR beta CDR3 across 54 Vbeta and 13 Jbeta was performed with immunoSEQ multiplex PCR. MiXCR was run by TCRdb on the immunoSEQ multiplex PCR reads, yielding one entry per CDR3 protein. This table has 110,000 to 150,000 distinct CDR3 sequences, 94% appearing once. The specimen sequenced was CD8+ T cells from PBMCs. This sequence originates from a human donor in good health.

CDR3 sequence (DNA): TGTGCCAGCAGCCTCGGGATAGCGGGAGAGGGGGAGACCCAGTACTTC. Translation: CASSLGIAGEGETQYF. This chain connects TRBV7-2 to TRBJ2-5; 9 bases agree with TRBD2. Germline CDR1 reads SGHTA; CDR2 reads FQGNSA. The CDR3 consists of 16 residues. The V gene end was trimmed by 5 bases and the J gene end by 5 bases; junction bases not matched to a gene: 12. Filled out from reference TRBV7-2 and TRBJ2-5, the complete variable domain reads GAGVSQSPSNKVTEKGKDVELRCDPISGHTALYWYRQSLGQGLEFLIYFQGNSAPDKSGLPSDRFSAERTGGSVSTLTIQRTQQEDSAVYLCASSLGIAGEGETQYFGPGTRLLVL.